A single sample gave rise to the 23 T cell receptor beta chains below, sequenced in a study of control samples from healthy donors and cancer patients. Clones were read by immunoSEQ multiplex PCR, and TCRdb kept only the in-frame ones, dropping some. The profile shows about 140,000 clones, 85% to 95% of them singletons. The sample comprised blood. Source of these receptors: a man between 35 and 55 years old in good health.

This chain connects TRBV12-5 to TRBJ1-3; the D gene is possibly TRBD1 (6 bases). The CDR3 sequence is 17 residues long. Per germline, CDR1 LGHNT and CDR2 FRNRAP. V gave up 4 bases and J gave up 0 bases, with 16 bases separating them. The CDR3 DNA sequence: TGTGCTAGTGGTTCGGTGATCGGACAGAACTCTGGAAACACCATATATTTT. Its translation is CASGSVIGQNSGNTIYF.

The chain carries TRBV4-3 and TRBJ1-5; the D gene is possibly TRBD1 (6 bases). V lost 1 base and J 3 bases, leaving 13 bases between the germline ends. Germline assignment: CDR1 LGHNA and CDR2 YSLEER. The CDR3 extends over 16 amino acids. The CDR3 loop is CASSQGAGEANQPQHF. Here the CDR3 DNA reads TGCGCCAGCAGCCAAGGGGCAGGGGAGGCCAATCAGCCCCAGCATTTT.

The chain carries TRBV28 and TRBJ1-2; weak D call: TRBD1 (6 bases). The CDR3 has 13 residues. Trimming removed 6 bases at V and 2 bases at J, with 10 bases between. Germline V lookup: CDR1 MDHEN, CDR2 SYDVKM. The CDR3 DNA follows: TGTGCCAGCAGGAGAGGACAGAACTATGGCTACACCTTC. This codes for CASRRGQNYGYTF.

V usage is TRBV5-1 and J usage is TRBJ2-1, with TRBD1 matching over 7 bases. The CDR3 sequence is 13 residues long. J was trimmed by 9 bases and V by 1 base; bases with no gene match: 4. Germline loops: CDR1 SGHRS, CDR2 YFSETQ. The CDR3 DNA follows: TGCGCCAGCAGCTTGATTACAGGGGTTGAGCAGTTCTTC. Its translation is CASSLITGVEQFF.

The J gene is TRBJ2-1, the V gene TRBV29-1; TRBD2 aligns across 7 bases. CDR1 is SQVTM, CDR2 ANQGSEA, per germline. CDR3 length: 13 residues. J was trimmed by 5 bases and V by 4 bases; bases with no gene match: 5. The CDR3 bases are TGCAGCGTTGGGGAGCGGGGTAACAATGAGCAGTTCTTC. Residues: CSVGERGNNEQFF.

The chain recombines TRBV5-4 with TRBJ2-3; TRBD1 might be the D (6 bases). The V gene's germline CDR1 is SGHNT and CDR2 YYREEE (reference sequence). V lost 4 bases, J lost 5 bases, and 23 bases lay in between. This CDR3 spans 17 amino acids. CDR3 sequence: CASSLIGTSAEEDTQYF. The CDR3 DNA sequence: TGTGCCAGCAGCCTAATAGGGACATCCGCAGAGGAAGATACGCAGTATTTT.

The chain employs TRBV5-5 and TRBJ2-5; D is unclear. V lost 1 base and J lost 2, with 9 bases in between. Germline V gene sequence: CDR1 SGHKS, CDR2 YYEKEE (reference sequence). The CDR3 sequence is 14 residues long. The CDR3 loop is CASSLSPIQETQYF. DNA of the CDR3: TGTGCCAGCAGCTTGTCACCGATTCAAGAGACCCAGTACTTC.

This rearrangement joins TRBV6-5 to TRBJ2-2; D gene ambiguous. The CDR3 runs to 14 residues. Trimming stripped 7 bases from V and 2 bases from J, with 11 bases between. Germline values: CDR1 MNHEY, CDR2 SVGAGI. Here the CDR3 DNA reads TGTGCCAGCATATGGACCGCAAACACCGGGGAGCTGTTTTTT. Amino acids: CASIWTANTGELFF.

The genes are TRBV12-3 or TRBV12-4 and TRBJ1-2; D is ambiguous. V lost 5 bases to trimming and J lost 5 bases, with 12 bases between them. The CDR3 covers 13 residues. CDR3 in amino acids: CASSPSPMYGYTF. DNA of the CDR3: TGTGCCAGCAGTCCCTCCCCTATGTATGGCTACACCTTC.

The rearrangement joins TRBV6-6 to TRBJ1-5, with D perhaps TRBD1 (6 bases). The CDR3 totals 15 residues. V lost 5 bases, J lost 5 bases, and 16 bases lay in between. Germline lookup yields CDR1 MNHNY and CDR2 SVGAGI (reference sequence). CDR3 nucleotides: TGTGCCAGCAGTGAGGCTACAGGGCCGGATCAGCCCCAGCATTTT. Translation gives CASSEATGPDQPQHF.

This chain's CDR3 is CASSFAGSNTEAFF. The CDR3 bases are TGTGCCAGCAGCTTCGCAGGTTCGAACACTGAAGCTTTCTTT. V gene TRBV7-8 combines with J gene TRBJ1-1; no clear D gene. Per germline, CDR1 SGHVS and CDR2 FQNEAQ. Trimming took 3 bases from V and 1 from J, leaving 9 bases between them. The CDR3 is made up of 14 amino acids.

The chain is built from TRBV5-1 and TRBJ1-1, with 8 bases identical to TRBD1. V lost 1 base to trimming and J lost 0 bases; unmatched junction nucleotides: 11. The CDR3 extends over 18 amino acids. CDR1 and CDR2 from the germline V gene are SGHRS and YFSETQ. CDR3 nucleotides: TGCGCCAGCAGCTTGAGACAGGGGTTGGCGAAGCTGAACACTGAAGCTTTCTTT. Residues: CASSLRQGLAKLNTEAFF.

DNA of the CDR3: TGTGCCAGCGCGACACAAGGTCGGCAGGGAATCTCTGGGGCCAACGTCCTGACTTTC. Translating it yields CASATQGRQGISGANVLTF. The chain has TRBV4-2 and TRBJ2-6; tentatively, D is TRBD1 (5 bases). The V gene lost 8 bases and the J gene lost 0 bases, with 23 bases spanning the gap. The CDR3 is 19 amino acids. CDR1 and CDR2 from the germline V gene are LGHNA and YNFKEQ.

V is TRBV4-1 and J is TRBJ2-7; D unresolved. Trimming shortened V by 0 bases and J by 6 bases, and 9 bases separated the two germline ends. This CDR3 spans 13 amino acids. Germline CDR1 is MGHRA and CDR2 is YSYEKL. This chain's CDR3 is CASSQEMVGEQYF. The DNA for the CDR3 is TGCGCCAGCAGCCAAGAAATGGTTGGCGAGCAGTACTTC.

The chain combines TRBV5-1 with TRBJ2-5; D is possibly TRBD1 or TRBD2 (7 bases each). This CDR3 is 13 amino acids long. The V and J ends lost 4 bases and 7 bases respectively, with 14 bases between them. Germline values: CDR1 SGHRS, CDR2 YFSETQ. The CDR3, as DNA: TGCGCCAGCAGCGTTACAGGGGAGGGGACCCAGTACTTC. Translating gives CASSVTGEGTQYF.

The chain employs TRBV11-2 and TRBJ1-1; D unresolved. CDR3 length equals 13 residues. Trimming removed 0 bases from V and 6 bases from J, with 8 bases in between. Germline CDR1 is SGHAT and CDR2 is FQNNGV. For the CDR3, the DNA is TGTGCCAGCAGCTTAGACAGGAGGGCTGAAGCTTTCTTT. Amino acids: CASSLDRRAEAFF.

This chain links TRBV5-8 with TRBJ1-3; D unclear. Germline V gene sequence: CDR1 SGHTS, CDR2 YDEGEE. The ends were cut back, 7 bases at V and 0 bases at J, with 17 bases in the middle. The CDR3 totals 16 residues. The CDR3 coding sequence is TGTGCCAGCGTTCTAGGAGGTGACCCCTCTGGAAACACCATATATTTT. Its translation is CASVLGGDPSGNTIYF.

J is TRBJ2-3 and V is TRBV28; D assignment may be TRBD1 or TRBD2 (5 bases each). Germline assignment: CDR1 MDHEN and CDR2 SYDVKM. The CDR3 contains 15 residues. The V end lost 4 bases, the J end lost 2 bases, and 13 bases lay between the germline ends. The CDR3 DNA follows: TGTGCCAGCAGTTCCCCCCGGGGCTACACAGATACGCAGTATTTT. This translates into CASSSPRGYTDTQYF.

This clone came up once. CDR3 residues: CATSRTGQTNEKLFF. The CDR3 DNA sequence: TGTGCCACCAGCCGGACAGGGCAAACTAATGAAAAACTGTTTTTT. V gene TRBV15 combines with J gene TRBJ1-4, with TRBD1 matching over 8 bases. This CDR3 contains 15 residues. V lost 5 bases and J lost 1; bases outside the gene matches: 3. The germline V gene has CDR1 LNHNV and CDR2 YYDKDF (reference sequence).

The chain joins TRBV5-1 to TRBJ1-1; D ambiguous. The CDR3 sequence is 13 residues long. Germline V CDR1 and CDR2: SGHRS, YFSETQ. The V end lost 2 bases, the J end lost 2 bases, and 7 bases lay between the germline ends. CDR3 protein: CASSFSGNTEAFF. The DNA for the CDR3 is TGCGCCAGCAGCTTTTCAGGTAACACTGAAGCTTTCTTT.

The chain couples TRBV10-3 to TRBJ1-5; 7 nucleotides line up with TRBD1. V trimming: 8 bases; J trimming: 2 bases; junction bases outside the gene matches: 9. Germline V gives CDR1 ENHRY, CDR2 SYGVKD. The CDR3 covers 15 residues. The CDR3 is CAIPGGRGGNQPQHF. CDR3 in DNA: TGTGCCATCCCCGGGGGCAGGGGGGGCAATCAGCCCCAGCATTTT.

In its sample, this clone was seen once. The chain is built from TRBV7-9 and TRBJ2-2; D is unclear. The CDR3 is 12 amino acids. The V gene's germline CDR1 is SEHNR and CDR2 FQNEAQ (reference sequence). Trimming cost V 5 bases and J 3 bases, with 4 bases left between them. The CDR3, as DNA: TGTGCCAGCAGCACCCACACCGGGGAGCTGTTTTTT. Translated, it gives CASSTHTGELFF.

J is TRBJ1-6 and V is TRBV3-1 (or the pseudogene TRBV3-2), with 8 bases lining up with TRBD1. V shed 4 bases, J shed 10 bases, and the junction held 9 bases outside the gene matches. The CDR3 loop spans 15 amino acids. Germline assignment: CDR1 LGHDT and CDR2 YNNKEL (reference sequence). CDR3 in amino acids: CASSPRDRLGSPLHF. For the CDR3, the DNA is TGTGCCAGCAGCCCCCGGGACAGGTTAGGATCACCCCTCCACTTT.